The T cell receptor beta chain under discussion was sequenced for a study of blood T cells in healthy people across ages. A second about 6 to 12 cycle PCR used barcoded and J-beta primers. TCRdb reanalysed the 5' RACE reads using MiXCR and keeps one entry per CDR3 protein. The profile shows around 1,500,000 distinct CDR3 sequences, roughly 27% of them singletons. The CDR3 totals 12 residues. Trimming took off 7 bases at V and 8 bases at J, with 14 bases between the two ends. Germline V CDR1 and CDR2: SNHLY, FYNNEI. The sequence was obtained from a woman aged 25-40 years in good health. The sequenced material came from blood. The gene calls are TRBV2 and TRBJ1-1; D gene uncertain. The DNA of the CDR3 is TGTGCCAGCAATATGGGTTTCTGGGAAGCTTTCTTT. Its protein is CASNMGFWEAFF. The whole variable domain, filled in from reference TRBV2 and TRBJ1-1, reads EPEVTQTPSHQVTQMGQEVILRCVPISNHLYFYWYRQILGQKVEFLVSFYNNEISEKSEIFDDQFSVERPDGSNFTLKIRSTKLEDSAMYFCASNMGFWEAFFGQGTRLTVV.